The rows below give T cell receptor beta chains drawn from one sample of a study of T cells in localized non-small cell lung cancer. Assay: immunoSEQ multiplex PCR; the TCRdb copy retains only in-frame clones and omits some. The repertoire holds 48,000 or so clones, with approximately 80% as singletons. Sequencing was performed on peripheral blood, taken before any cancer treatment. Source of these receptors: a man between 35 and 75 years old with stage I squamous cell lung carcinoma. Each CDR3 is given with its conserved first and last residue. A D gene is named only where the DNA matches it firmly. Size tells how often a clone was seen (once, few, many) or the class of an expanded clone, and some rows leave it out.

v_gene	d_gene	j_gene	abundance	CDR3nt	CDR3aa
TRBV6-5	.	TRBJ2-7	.	TGTGCCAGCAGGCCTCTCGCGGACTTCCACGAGCAGTACTTC	CASRPLADFHEQYF
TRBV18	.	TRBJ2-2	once	TGTGCCAGCTCGCCCACCGGGGAGCTGTTTTTT	CASSPTGELFF
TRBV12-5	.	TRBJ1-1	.	TGTGCTAGTTCCGATTCCGTGACCACCAGGGGGAACACTGAAGCTTTCTTT	CASSDSVTTRGNTEAFF
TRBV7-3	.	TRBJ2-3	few	TGTGCCAGCAGCTTCGGACAGAACACAGATACGCAGTATTTT	CASSFGQNTDTQYF
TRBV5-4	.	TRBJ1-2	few	TGTGCCAGCAGCTTGAGAGGCTACACCTTC	CASSLRGYTF
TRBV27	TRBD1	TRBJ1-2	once	TGTGCCAGCAGCGACCGACAGGGGCTGAATGGCTACACCTTC	CASSDRQGLNGYTF
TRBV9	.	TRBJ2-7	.	TGTGCCAGCAGCGTGTTCCTGGGTTCCTACGAGCAGTACTTC	CASSVFLGSYEQYF
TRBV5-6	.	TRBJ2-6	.	TGTGCCAGCAGCTCGATGTTAGGGTCTGGGGCCAACGTCCTGACTTTC	CASSSMLGSGANVLTF
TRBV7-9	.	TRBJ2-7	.	TGTGCCAGCAGCTCCTATGGCCTGCGGACGCAGTACTTC	CASSSYGLRTQYF
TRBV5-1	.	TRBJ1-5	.	TGCGCCAGCAGCTTGTTGTTGGGACAGCCCCAGCATTTT	CASSLLLGQPQHF
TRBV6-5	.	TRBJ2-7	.	TGTGCCAGCAGTTACGGAGGCGGAGATTTGCCCTACGAGCAGTACTTC	CASSYGGGDLPYEQYF
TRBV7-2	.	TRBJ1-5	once	TGTGCCAGCAGTCCACAGGGTTGGCGCAATCAGCCCCAGCATTTT	CASSPQGWRNQPQHF
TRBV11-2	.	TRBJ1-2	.	TGTGCCAGCAGCTTAGGTGGAGGGAATGGCTACACCTTC	CASSLGGGNGYTF
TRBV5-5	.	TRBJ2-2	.	TGTGCCGGTCGGACAGACCAAAACACCGGGGAGCTGTTTTTT	CAGRTDQNTGELFF
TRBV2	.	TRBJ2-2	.	TGTGCCAGCAGGAAGATCGAGGCCGGGGAGCTGTTTTTT	CASRKIEAGELFF
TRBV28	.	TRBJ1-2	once	TGTGCCAGCAGTTTATGGTCCGGGAACTATGGCTACACCTTC	CASSLWSGNYGYTF
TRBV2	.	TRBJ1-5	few	TGTGCCAGCACTACAGGGAATCAGCCCCAGCATTTT	CASTTGNQPQHF
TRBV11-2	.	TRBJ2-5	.	TGTGCCAGCAGCTTAGGGCGTAAGGCGACCCAGTACTTC	CASSLGRKATQYF
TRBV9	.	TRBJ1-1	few	TGTGCCAGCGGACGAGGGGATGGCACTGAAGCTTTCTTT	CASGRGDGTEAFF
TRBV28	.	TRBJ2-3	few	TGTGCCACGGCTGGTGAAGATACGCAGTATTTT	CATAGEDTQYF
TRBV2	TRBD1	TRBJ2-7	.	TGTGCCAGCAGCTGGACAGGCTACCCCACCCCACCGTCGCAGTACTTC	CASSWTGYPTPPSQYF
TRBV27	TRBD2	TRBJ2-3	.	TGTGCCAGCAGTTTACCACTAGCGGGGGGAAGCACAGATACGCAGTATTTT	CASSLPLAGGSTDTQYF
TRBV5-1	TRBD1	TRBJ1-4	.	TGCGCCAGCAGCTTATCCGGACAGGGGAGGTCTAATGAAAAACTGTTTTTT	CASSLSGQGRSNEKLFF
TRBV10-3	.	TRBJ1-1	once	TGTGCCATCAGGGACATTGTGGCGGACACTGAAGCTTTCTTT	CAIRDIVADTEAFF
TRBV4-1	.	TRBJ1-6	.	TGCGCCAGCAGCCAAGACAGGGACGCTCCTCATTCACCCCTCCACTTT	CASSQDRDAPHSPLHF
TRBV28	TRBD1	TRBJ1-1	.	TGTGCCAGCAGTTCCGCCCAGGGACAGGGAGGGCACACTGAAGCTTTCTTT	CASSSAQGQGGHTEAFF
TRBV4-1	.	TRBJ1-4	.	TGCGCCAGCAGCCCCCGGGACGAGGGTGAAAAACTGTTTTTT	CASSPRDEGEKLFF
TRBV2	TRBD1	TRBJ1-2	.	TGTGCCAGCAGGCCAGGGGGCAGTGGCTACACCTTC	CASRPGGSGYTF
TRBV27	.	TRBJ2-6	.	TGTGCCAGCAGTTTACGGGGACGGGTGGGGGCTGGGGCCAACGTCCTGACTTTC	CASSLRGRVGAGANVLTF
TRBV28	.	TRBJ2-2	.	TGTGCCAGCAGCTCCGGTGCGGGAACCACCGGGGAGCTGTTTTTT	CASSSGAGTTGELFF
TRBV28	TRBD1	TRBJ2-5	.	TGTGCCAGCAGCCCCGGCGGACAGGGGGCGAGAGAGACCCAGTACTTC	CASSPGGQGARETQYF
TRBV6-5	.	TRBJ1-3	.	TGTGCCAGCAGAATCGTAGCCTCTGGAAACACCATATATTTT	CASRIVASGNTIYF
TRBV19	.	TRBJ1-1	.	TGTGCCAGTTGTCAGTTCGCGAACACTGAAGCTTTCTTT	CASCQFANTEAFF
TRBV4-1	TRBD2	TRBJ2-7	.	TGCGCCAGCAGCCAAGATCCCGGCGGGGGGCATCAATACGAGCAGTACTTC	CASSQDPGGGHQYEQYF
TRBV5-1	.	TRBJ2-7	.	TGCGCCAGCAGCTCGGAGGGGATTTTGAGGACCTACGAGCAGTACTTC	CASSSEGILRTYEQYF
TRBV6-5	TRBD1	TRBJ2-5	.	TGTGCCAGCAGTGAGGACAGGTGGGAAGAGACCCAGTACTTC	CASSEDRWEETQYF
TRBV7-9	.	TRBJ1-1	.	TGTGCCAGCAGCTTAGCTTTTACGACAGACACTGAAGCTTTCTTT	CASSLAFTTDTEAFF
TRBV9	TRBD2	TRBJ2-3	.	TGTGCCAGCAGCCCCCAACTAGCGGGGGCCTTCACAGATACGCAGTATTTT	CASSPQLAGAFTDTQYF
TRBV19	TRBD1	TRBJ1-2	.	TGTGCCAGTACGGGGCTGAGGACAGGGCTTGACTATGGCTACACCTTC	CASTGLRTGLDYGYTF
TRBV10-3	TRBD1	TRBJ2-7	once	TGTGCCATCAGTGACGCTGGGGACAGATCCTACGAGCAGTACTTC	CAISDAGDRSYEQYF
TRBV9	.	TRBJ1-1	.	TGTGCCAGCAGCCCAAGCGCCGGTACCATGAACACTGAAGCTTTCTTT	CASSPSAGTMNTEAFF
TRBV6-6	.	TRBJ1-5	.	TGTGCCAGCAGGCTGTGGGGCAATCAGCCCCAGCATTTT	CASRLWGNQPQHF
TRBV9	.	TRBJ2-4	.	TGTGCCAGCAGCGCGGCCCTTAGCGGAAACATTCAGTACTTC	CASSAALSGNIQYF
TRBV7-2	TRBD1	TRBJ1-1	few	TGTGCCAGCAGCTTATCAGGGGGCACTGAAGCTTTCTTT	CASSLSGGTEAFF
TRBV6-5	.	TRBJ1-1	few	TGTGCCACCACCCCAGGGTTTGGAACTGAAGCTTTCTTT	CATTPGFGTEAFF
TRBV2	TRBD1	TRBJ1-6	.	TGTGCCAGCAGGGGTTTAGAGACAGGGAATTCACCCCTCCACTTT	CASRGLETGNSPLHF
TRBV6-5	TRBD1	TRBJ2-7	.	TGTGCCAGCAGTTGGGGACAGGGGATCAACGAGCAGTACTTC	CASSWGQGINEQYF
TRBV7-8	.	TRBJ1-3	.	TGTGCCAGCAGCTTAGCGGGGGTACCCTCTGGAAACACCATATATTTT	CASSLAGVPSGNTIYF